This T cell receptor (beta chain) stems from a study of blood T cell repertoires in COVID-19. Study-level information: PBMCs, B-cell-depleted T cells, or T cells provided the cDNA or gDNA that made up the material.

This table comes from immunoSEQ multiplex PCR, and its TCRdb copy is limited to in-frame clones, with some not included. The data show 180,000 or so clones, around 80% seen once. This sequence originates from a woman over 75 with active or convalescent COVID-19. Sequencing used peripheral blood.

The DNA of the CDR3 is TGTGCCAGCAGTCGACAGGGATCCCACACCTTC. This encodes CASSRQGSHTF. This chain connects TRBV6-5 to TRBJ1-2, with 7 bases identical to TRBD1. V dropped 5 bases and J dropped 12; count of bases not matched to a gene: 6. The CDR3 covers 11 residues. Per the germline V gene, CDR1 is MNHEY and CDR2 is SVGAGI.